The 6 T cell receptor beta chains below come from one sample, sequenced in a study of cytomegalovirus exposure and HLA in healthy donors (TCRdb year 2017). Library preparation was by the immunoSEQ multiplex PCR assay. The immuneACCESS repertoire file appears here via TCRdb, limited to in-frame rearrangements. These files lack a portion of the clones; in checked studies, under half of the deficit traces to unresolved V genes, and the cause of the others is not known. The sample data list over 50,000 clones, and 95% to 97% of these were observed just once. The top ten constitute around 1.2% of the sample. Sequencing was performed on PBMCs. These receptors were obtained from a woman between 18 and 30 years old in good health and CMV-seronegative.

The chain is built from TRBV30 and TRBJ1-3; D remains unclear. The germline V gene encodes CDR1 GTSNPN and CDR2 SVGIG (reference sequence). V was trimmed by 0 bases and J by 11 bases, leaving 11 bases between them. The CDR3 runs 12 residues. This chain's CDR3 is CAWSVGAGPIYF. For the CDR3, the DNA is TGTGCCTGGAGTGTCGGCGCGGGTCCCATATATTTT.

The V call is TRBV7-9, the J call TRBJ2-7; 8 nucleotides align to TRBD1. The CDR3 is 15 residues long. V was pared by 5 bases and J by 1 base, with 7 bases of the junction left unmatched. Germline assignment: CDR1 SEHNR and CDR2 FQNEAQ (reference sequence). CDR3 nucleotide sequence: TGTGCCAGCAGCCGAACAGGGGGTCGTTCCTACGAGCAGTACTTC. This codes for CASSRTGGRSYEQYF. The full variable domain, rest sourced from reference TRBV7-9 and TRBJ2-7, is DTGVSQNPRHKITKRGQNVTFRCDPISEHNRLYWYRQTLGQGPEFLTYFQNEAQLEKSRLLSDRFSAERPKGSFSTLEIQRTEQGDSAMYLCASSRTGGRSYEQYFGPGTRLTVT.

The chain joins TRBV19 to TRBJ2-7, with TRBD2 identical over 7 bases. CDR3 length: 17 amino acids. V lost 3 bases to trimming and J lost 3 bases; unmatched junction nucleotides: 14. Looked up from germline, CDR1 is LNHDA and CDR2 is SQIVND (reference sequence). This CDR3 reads CASSIAASGTRGYEQYF. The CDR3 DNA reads TGTGCCAGTAGTATCGCGGCTAGCGGAACTCGGGGCTACGAGCAGTACTTC.

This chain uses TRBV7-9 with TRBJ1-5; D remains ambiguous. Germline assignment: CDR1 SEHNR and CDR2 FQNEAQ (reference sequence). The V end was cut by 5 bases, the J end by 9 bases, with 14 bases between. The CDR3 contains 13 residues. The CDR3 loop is CASSPAGGGPQHF. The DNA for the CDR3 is TGTGCCAGCAGCCCCGCGGGAGGCGGGCCCCAGCATTTT.

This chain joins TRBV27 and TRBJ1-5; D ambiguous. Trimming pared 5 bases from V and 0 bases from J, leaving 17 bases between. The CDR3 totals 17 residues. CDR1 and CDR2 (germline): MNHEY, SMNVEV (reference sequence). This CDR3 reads CASSPRGGPYSNQPQHF. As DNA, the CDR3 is TGTGCCAGCAGTCCCCGCGGAGGACCCTATAGCAATCAGCCCCAGCATTTT.

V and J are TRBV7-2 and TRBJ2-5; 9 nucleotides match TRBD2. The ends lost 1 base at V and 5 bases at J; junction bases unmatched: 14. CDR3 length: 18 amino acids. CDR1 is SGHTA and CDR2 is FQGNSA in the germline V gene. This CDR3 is CASSLVPTASGIGETQYF. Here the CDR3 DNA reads TGTGCCAGCAGCTTAGTCCCCACAGCTAGCGGGATAGGGGAGACCCAGTACTTC. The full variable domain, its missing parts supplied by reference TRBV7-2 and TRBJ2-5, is GAGVSQSPSNKVTEKGKDVELRCDPISGHTALYWYRQSLGQGLEFLIYFQGNSAPDKSGLPSDRFSAERTGGSVSTLTIQRTQQEDSAVYLCASSLVPTASGIGETQYFGPGTRLLVL.